This TCR beta chain was documented in a study of T-cell reconstitution after alpha-beta-depleted transplantation in children. Preparation of the TCRbeta library was carried out with unique molecular identifiers. TCRdb re-called the PCR reads with MiXCR, one entry per CDR3 protein. Of about 250,000 distinct CDR3 sequences in the sample, more than 20% were seen once. Study-level findings and limits: Surviving recipient T cells and thymic progenitors underlay high day-60 TCRbeta diversity in some patients. When one year had passed after transplant, most T-cell counts and diversity came from newly produced T cells. Expanded graft clones numbering several hundred reportedly gave rise to alpha-beta T cells about two months after transplant.

V lost 2 bases to trimming and J lost 2 bases, with 13 bases between them. The germline CDR1 and CDR2 sequences are MNHNS and SASEGT. CDR3 size: 16 residues. Only a few counts were recorded for this clonotype. Its antigen remains unidentified. The sample here was PBMCs, mostly from graft donor cells, taken 360 days after TCRalphabeta/CD19-depleted stem cell transplant. This receptor was obtained from a female patient aged 2-9 years who had a stem cell transplant for congenital amegakaryocytic thrombocytopenia, so the T cells may come from the graft donor. This sequence joins TRBV6-1 and TRBJ1-5; D remains ambiguous. The CDR3 sequence: CASSEWEIGGNQPQHF. Here the CDR3 DNA reads TGTGCCAGCAGTGAATGGGAAATCGGGGGCAATCAGCCCCAGCATTTT.